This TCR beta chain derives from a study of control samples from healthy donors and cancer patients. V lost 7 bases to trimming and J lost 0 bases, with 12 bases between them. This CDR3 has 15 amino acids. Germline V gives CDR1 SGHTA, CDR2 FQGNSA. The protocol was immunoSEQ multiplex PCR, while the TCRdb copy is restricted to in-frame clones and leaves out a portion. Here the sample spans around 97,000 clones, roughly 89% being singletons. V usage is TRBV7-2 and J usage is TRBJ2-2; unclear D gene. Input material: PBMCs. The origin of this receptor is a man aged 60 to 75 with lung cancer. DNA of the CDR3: TGTGCCAGCACCCGTGGGGAACCGAACACCGGGGAGCTGTTTTTT. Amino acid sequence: CASTRGEPNTGELFF.